Each of the 30 T cell receptor beta chains below was sequenced from the same sample in a study of blood T cell repertoires in COVID-19 (dated by TCRdb to 2020 to 2021). Receptor libraries were prepared by the immunoSEQ multiplex PCR assay. TCRdb re-hosts the immuneACCESS table, in-frame sequences only. Its copies lack some clones; in the studies checked, an unresolved V gene accounts for under half of them, and the cause for the rest is not known. This sample has about 400,000 clones in its table, and about 90% of those were observed once. Around 1.2% of the sample comes from the top ten. The sample comprised peripheral blood. The receptor source for this set is a man aged 40-49 years with acute or convalescent COVID-19.

A note on this clone: At the DNA level, this CDR3 is encoded by other sequences in the same sample as well. The chain joins TRBV7-3 to TRBJ1-3, with unresolved D. Germline loops: CDR1 SGHTA, CDR2 FQGTGA. The CDR3 is 14 residues long. V was trimmed by 2 bases and J by 0 bases, leaving 5 bases between them. The CDR3 DNA sequence: TGTGCCAGCAGCTTATCAGGCTCTGGAAACACCATATATTTT. This encodes CASSLSGSGNTIYF.

V and J are TRBV7-2 and TRBJ1-4; D may be TRBD1 (5 bases). The CDR3 has 16 amino acids. Germline V gives CDR1 SGHTA, CDR2 FQGNSA. Trimming shortened V by 4 bases and J by 5 bases, and 17 bases separated the two germline ends. CDR3 nucleotide sequence: TGTGCCAGCAGCTCCCAGGTGGGGGGGATCAATGAAAAACTGTTTTTT. It is translated as CASSSQVGGINEKLFF.

The chain couples TRBV28 to TRBJ1-6; a weak D match, TRBD1 (6 bases). The CDR3 sequence is 14 residues long. Trimming pared 3 bases from V and 11 bases from J, leaving 14 bases between. The germline V gene has CDR1 MDHEN and CDR2 SYDVKM. The CDR3 is CASSFNRAQTPLHF. The CDR3, as DNA: TGTGCCAGCAGTTTCAACAGGGCCCAGACACCCCTCCACTTT.

The CDR3 nucleotides are TGTGCCATCAAATCTGACGGGAGGTATAGCACAGATACGCAGTATTTT. It translates to CAIKSDGRYSTDTQYF. The chain joins TRBV10-3 to TRBJ2-3, with 7 bases fitting TRBD2. Trimming removed 7 bases from V and 0 bases from J; junction bases left unmatched: 10. This CDR3 is built from 16 residues. Germline V gene sequence: CDR1 ENHRY, CDR2 SYGVKD.

This sequence joins TRBV7-2 and TRBJ1-2; 9 bases fit TRBD1. After removal of 4 bases from V and 7 bases from J, the junction contained 13 bases not matched to a gene. The CDR3 has 16 residues. CDR1 and CDR2 from the germline V gene are SGHTA and FQGNSA. The CDR3 sequence is CASSSGQGRRGSGYTF. CDR3 nucleotide sequence: TGTGCCAGCAGCTCCGGACAGGGGCGCAGAGGATCTGGCTACACCTTC.

This chain connects TRBV10-3 to TRBJ1-2, with 10 bases fitting TRBD1. Trimming cost V 6 bases and J 3 bases; bases outside gene matches: 1. CDR1 ENHRY and CDR2 SYGVKD come from the germline V gene. This CDR3 has 13 residues. CDR3 sequence reads: CAIRGTGDYGYTF. CDR3 DNA: TGTGCCATCAGAGGGACAGGGGACTATGGCTACACCTTC.

The chain couples TRBV7-9 to TRBJ1-4; TRBD1 is a possible D gene (5 bases). This CDR3 has 12 amino acids. Germline V lookup: CDR1 SEHNR, CDR2 FQNEAQ (reference sequence). V was shortened by 1 base and J by 12 bases, with 9 bases between the two germline ends. This CDR3 is CASSLVRGELFF. The CDR3 nucleotides are TGTGCCAGCAGCTTAGTTCGGGGGGAACTGTTTTTT.

This clone was counted many times. The rearrangement links TRBV6-1 to TRBJ1-6, with D unresolved. Germline CDR1 and CDR2: MNHNS and SASEGT. This CDR3 contains 15 residues. V lost 3 bases to trimming and J lost 5 bases, with 11 bases between them. The CDR3 bases are TGTGCCAGCAGTGATGGGGAGTCGGATAATTCACCCCTCCACTTT. Translated: CASSDGESDNSPLHF.

V usage is TRBV19 and J usage is TRBJ1-6, with 7 bases matching TRBD1. Germline V CDR1 and CDR2: LNHDA, SQIVND (reference sequence). Trimming took 4 bases from V and 9 from J; bases not matched to a gene: 6. The CDR3 spans 14 residues. Here the CDR3 reads CASSTGTVGSPLHF. CDR3 nucleotides: TGTGCCAGTAGTACCGGGACAGTGGGTTCACCCCTCCACTTT. The entire variable domain, with the rest obtained from reference TRBV19 and TRBJ1-6, is as follows: DGGITQSPKYLFRKEGQNVTLSCEQNLNHDAMYWYRQDPGQGLRLIYYSQIVNDFQKGDIAEGYSVSREKKESFPLTVTSAQKNPTAFYLCASSTGTVGSPLHFGNGTRLTVT.

The chain combines TRBV5-1 with TRBJ2-2; TRBD2 matches 9 bases. V shed 1 base and J 1 base; nucleotides not matched to a gene: 2. Germline V CDR1 and CDR2: SGHRS, YFSETQ. The length of the CDR3 is 16 residues. CDR3 loop: CASSLMREGNTGELFF. The CDR3 DNA reads as TGCGCCAGCAGCTTGATGCGGGAGGGGAACACCGGGGAGCTGTTTTTT.

This chain uses TRBV6-5 with TRBJ1-6; D remains ambiguous. V lost 7 bases and J lost 9, with 16 bases in between. Germline V gene lookup returns CDR1 MNHEY and CDR2 SVGAGI. The CDR3 covers 14 residues. The CDR3 loop reads CASKPHSLSSPLHF. The CDR3 DNA follows: TGTGCCAGCAAGCCTCATTCCTTGTCTTCACCCCTCCACTTT.

The V gene is TRBV6-6, the J gene TRBJ2-1, with TRBD2 identical over 10 bases. The CDR3 covers 16 residues. Germline lookup yields CDR1 MNHNY and CDR2 SVGAGI (reference sequence). V gave up 6 bases and J gave up 5 bases; unmatched junction bases: 10. The CDR3 spells CASSQPGLASNNEQFF. Here the CDR3 DNA reads TGTGCCAGCAGCCAACCGGGACTAGCGTCAAACAATGAGCAGTTCTTC.

The V call is TRBV5-5, the J call TRBJ1-2; D not resolved. This CDR3 has 14 amino acids. Per germline, CDR1 SGHKS and CDR2 YYEKEE (reference sequence). The V and J ends lost 4 bases and 5 bases respectively, with 15 bases between them. The CDR3 reads CASSPTGKRYGYTF. For the CDR3, the DNA is TGTGCCAGCAGCCCGACCGGGAAACGGTATGGCTACACCTTC.

The chain couples TRBV5-3 to TRBJ1-5; D is possibly TRBD1 (5 bases). TRBV5-3 is annotated as an ORF whose role is uncertain. Trimming left V 2 bases short and J 7 bases short, with 13 bases between. The CDR3 is 14 residues long. In DNA, the CDR3 is TGTGCCAGAAGCTTACCAGCAGGGAACCAGCCCCAGCATTTT. Its protein product is CARSLPAGNQPQHF.

The chain uses TRBV24-1 and TRBJ2-1; TRBD1 agrees at 7 bases. The J segment lost 8 bases and the V segment lost 4 bases, leaving 7 bases of the junction unmatched. This CDR3 contains 14 residues. CDR1 and CDR2 (germline): KGHDR, SFDVKD. For the CDR3, the DNA is TGTGCCACCAGTGACACCACAGGGGCGGATGAGCAGTTCTTC. Encoded protein: CATSDTTGADEQFF.

The chain's CDR3 is CASRASGRGTDTQYF. The CDR3 DNA follows: TGTGCCAGCAGGGCTAGCGGGAGAGGAACAGATACGCAGTATTTT. J is TRBJ2-3 and V is TRBV6-5, with 10 positions matching TRBD2. With 6 bases clipped from V and 3 bases from J, the junction kept 6 bases outside the gene matches. This CDR3 is built from 15 residues. The germline CDR1 and CDR2 sequences are MNHEY and SVGAGI.

The CDR3 protein is CASSPRGLVTDTQYF. CDR3 sequence (DNA): TGTGCCAGCAGCCCCCGGGGACTAGTGACAGATACGCAGTATTTT. The rearrangement uses TRBV6-5 and TRBJ2-3, with 8 nucleotides matching TRBD2. The CDR3 has 15 amino acids. The germline gives CDR1 MNHEY, CDR2 SVGAGI. Trimming cost V 6 bases and J 3 bases; bases outside gene matches: 8.

The chain recombines TRBV5-1 with TRBJ1-3, with D hard to call. The CDR3 is 15 residues long. Germline V gives CDR1 SGHRS, CDR2 YFSETQ. Trimming cost V 4 bases and J 4 bases, with 15 bases left between them. DNA of the CDR3: TGCGCCAGCAGCATACGAAGCGGGATGGGAAACACCATATATTTT. Its protein is CASSIRSGMGNTIYF. Complete variable domain (other parts from reference TRBV5-1 and TRBJ1-3): KAGVTQTPRYLIKTRGQQVTLSCSPISGHRSVSWYQQTPGQGLQFLFEYFSETQRNKGNFPGRFSGRQFSNSRSEMNVSTLELGDSALYLCASSIRSGMGNTIYFGEGSWLTVV.

V gene TRBV6-2 or TRBV6-3 combines with J gene TRBJ2-3; tentatively, D is TRBD2 (7 bases). Germline V gene lookup returns CDR1 MNHEY and CDR2 SVGEGT. The CDR3 consists of 20 residues. V gave up 6 bases and J gave up 0 bases, with 28 bases separating them. CDR3 region: CASSRTNEGGEWASTDTQYF. The CDR3 DNA is TGTGCCAGCAGCAGAACAAACGAAGGGGGGGAATGGGCTAGCACAGATACGCAGTATTTT.

The chain has TRBV7-9 and TRBJ1-2; 8 bases are a match to TRBD1. Germline trimming cut 1 base from V and 8 bases from J; bases unmatched to any gene: 3. This CDR3 has 13 residues. Germline V lookup: CDR1 SEHNR, CDR2 FQNEAQ (reference sequence). Here the CDR3 reads CASSLGQGLGYTF. CDR3 DNA: TGTGCCAGCAGCTTAGGACAGGGGTTGGGCTACACCTTC.

The chain has TRBV6-5 and TRBJ1-1; the D gene is possibly TRBD1 (6 bases). This CDR3 has 13 residues. V was cut by 6 bases and J by 6 bases, with 14 bases left in between. The germline V gene encodes CDR1 MNHEY and CDR2 SVGAGI. CDR3 region: CASRPRGTAEAFF. DNA for the CDR3: TGTGCCAGCAGACCCAGGGGCACCGCTGAAGCTTTCTTT.

The V gene is TRBV27, the J gene TRBJ1-2, with 7 nucleotides matching TRBD1. CDR1 and CDR2 from the germline V gene are MNHEY and SMNVEV (reference sequence). With 5 bases clipped from V and 3 bases from J, the junction kept 6 bases outside the gene matches. This CDR3 spans 14 amino acids. For the CDR3, the DNA is TGTGCCAGCAGTCTAGGGGGCAGATACTATGGCTACACCTTC. Protein product: CASSLGGRYYGYTF.

The table lists this clone with a few counts. The rearrangement joins TRBV11-3 to TRBJ1-1; 9 bases map to TRBD1. V gave up 1 base and J gave up 5 bases; unmatched junction bases: 8. Germline-derived CDR1 and CDR2 are SGHNT and YENEEA. This CDR3 comprises 16 residues. The DNA for the CDR3 is TGTGCCAGCAGCTTAGGTACAGGGGGCATTGGGACTGAAGCTTTCTTT. This encodes CASSLGTGGIGTEAFF.

The rearrangement uses TRBV6-5 and TRBJ2-7, with D possibly matching TRBD1 (5 bases). The CDR3 covers 15 residues. With 3 bases removed from V and 3 bases from J, the gap between germline ends came to 15 bases. Germline V gene data show CDR1 as MNHEY and CDR2 as SVGAGI. CDR3 region: CASSYQGRSFYEQYF. The CDR3 DNA sequence: TGTGCCAGCAGTTATCAGGGTAGGAGCTTCTACGAGCAGTACTTC.

The CDR3 protein is CASSRQGANEKLFF. The CDR3 DNA sequence: TGTGCCAGTAGTAGGCAGGGGGCCAATGAAAAACTGTTTTTT. V and J are TRBV19 and TRBJ1-4; 8 bases align to TRBD1. The CDR3 length is 14 residues. The V and J ends lost 4 bases and 5 bases, in that order; junction bases with no gene match: 3. Germline CDR1 and CDR2: LNHDA and SQIVND (reference sequence).

The rearrangement links TRBV7-6 to TRBJ1-2; the D gene is possibly TRBD1 (6 bases). This CDR3 is built from 14 residues. Trimming left V 2 bases short and J 6 bases short, with 13 bases between. Per germline, CDR1 SGHVS and CDR2 FNYEAQ. CDR3 nucleotides: TGTGCCAGCAGCTTAATTGGGGAGGGGGATGGCTACACCTTC. Amino acid sequence: CASSLIGEGDGYTF.

This clone occurred a few times. The genes are TRBV29-1 and TRBJ2-1, with TRBD1 matching over 10 bases. Germline CDR1 is SQVTM and CDR2 is ANQGSEA. With V trimmed by 6 bases and J by 0 bases, 5 bases remained unmatched. This CDR3 comprises 15 residues. The CDR3 is CSVTTGGSSYNEQFF. CDR3 in DNA: TGCAGCGTGACGACAGGGGGCAGCTCCTACAATGAGCAGTTCTTC.

This chain joins TRBV5-5 and TRBJ1-1, with 7 bases identical to TRBD1. V was clipped by 3 bases and J by 1 base; unmatched bases: 6. The germline CDR1 and CDR2 sequences are SGHKS and YYEKEE (reference sequence). CDR3 length equals 15 residues. As DNA, the CDR3 is TGTGCCAGCAGCTCAAGGACAGGTCCGAACACTGAAGCTTTCTTT. This translates into CASSSRTGPNTEAFF.

The chain joins TRBV30 to TRBJ1-4, with D unclear. The V end lost 0 bases, the J end lost 15 bases, and 14 bases lay between the germline ends. This CDR3 is 12 amino acids long. Germline loops: CDR1 GTSNPN, CDR2 SVGIG (reference sequence). The CDR3 DNA is TGTGCCTGGAGTGTACGTAGAGGGAAGGTGTTTTTT. It codes for CAWSVRRGKVFF.

Only one count was recorded for this clone. CDR3 coding DNA: TGCGCCAGCAGCTTAGAAAGACCGAAAGAGGGAGATACGCAGTATTTT. Encoded protein: CASSLERPKEGDTQYF. The rearrangement uses TRBV5-1 and TRBJ2-3, with D maybe TRBD2 (5 bases). The CDR3 is made up of 16 amino acids. CDR1 and CDR2 from the germline V gene are SGHRS and YFSETQ. V was clipped by 2 bases and J by 5 bases, with 18 bases between them.